The entry below gives a single T cell receptor beta chain sequence along with its context. Original handling: Cell counts per sample came from amplifying reference gene primers. The table came from immunoSEQ multiplex PCR; TCRdb's copy has only in-frame clones and leaves some out. V, J and clone size are taken as reported in that table, and D and trimming were inferred from the DNA itself. The top ten hold approximately 8.9% of the sample, which has about 92,000 clones, around 80% seen once. The entry originates in a study of blood T cell repertoires in COVID-19. This CDR3 is built from 15 residues. V was clipped by 2 bases and J by 7 bases; unmatched bases: 5. CDR1 is KGHSH and CDR2 is LQKENI in the germline V gene.

This TCR was recovered from a man aged 45-60 years who had recovered from COVID-19. The chain couples TRBV18 to TRBJ1-5, with TRBD1 matching 10 bases. Source material: peripheral blood. CDR3 nucleotides: TGTGCCAGCTCACCAGCGACAGGGGGCGAACAGCCCCAGCATTTT. Protein product: CASSPATGGEQPQHF.